Below, 9 T cell receptor beta chains from the same sample are listed, as sequenced in a study of cytotoxic CD8 clonotypes in ibrutinib-treated CLL. Produced via immunoSEQ multiplex PCR; TCRdb's table is partial and in-frame only. The profile shows about 140,000 clones, 60% to 80% of them singletons. Sequencing used PBMCs, obtained after 12 months of ibrutinib treatment. These receptors were obtained from a human donor with chronic lymphocytic leukemia.

This chain uses TRBV16 with TRBJ1-2, with TRBD1 identical over 12 bases. The CDR3 length is 15 residues. V lost 4 bases, J lost 10 bases, and 10 bases stayed unmatched. Germline CDR1 reads KGHSY; CDR2 reads FQNENV. CDR3: CASSPGQGAMGNYTF. CDR3 in DNA: TGTGCCAGCAGCCCGGGACAGGGGGCGATGGGGAACTACACCTTC.

The V gene is TRBV21-1, the J gene TRBJ1-5. TRBV21-1 is an annotated pseudogene. The CDR3 consists of 13 residues. CDR3 sequence (DNA): TGTGCCAGCAGACGTCGGAGCAATCAGCCCCAGCATTTT. The encoded protein is CASRRRSNQPQHF.

The chain couples TRBV7-9 to TRBJ2-7; 10 bases are shared with TRBD2. The V and J ends lost 2 bases and 6 bases, in that order; junction bases with no gene match: 1. The CDR3 is made up of 13 amino acids. CDR1 is SEHNR and CDR2 is FQNEAQ in the germline V gene (reference sequence). The CDR3 reads CASSLLAGAEQYF. CDR3 DNA: TGTGCCAGCAGCTTACTAGCGGGAGCCGAGCAGTACTTC.

This sequence joins TRBV7-9 and TRBJ1-1; D call uncertain. CDR3 size: 13 residues. Trimming left V 4 bases short and J 2 bases short, with 8 bases between. Germline V gene lookup returns CDR1 SEHNR and CDR2 FQNEAQ (reference sequence). The CDR3 region is CASSSEGNTEAFF. DNA of the CDR3: TGTGCCAGCAGCTCGGAGGGAAACACTGAAGCTTTCTTT.

Remarks on this clone: This CDR3 is also generated by other DNA sequences in the sample. This sequence joins TRBV9 and TRBJ2-7; 7 nucleotides align to TRBD2. The CDR3 spans 14 residues. Germline values: CDR1 SGDLS, CDR2 YYNGEE. V trimming: 2 bases; J trimming: 1 base; junction bases outside the gene matches: 3. CDR3 sequence: CASSVASGSYEQYF. CDR3 in DNA: TGTGCCAGCAGCGTGGCTAGCGGTTCCTACGAGCAGTACTTC.

This clone has just a few counts. The rearrangement uses TRBV18 and TRBJ2-1; 7 positions agree with TRBD1. Germline CDR1 is KGHSH and CDR2 is LQKENI. The junction had 4 bases not matched to a gene; V was cut back by 3 bases and J by 8 bases. This CDR3 has 13 amino acids. The CDR3 nucleotides are TGTGCCAGCTCACCGGACAGGCGGGATGAGCAGTTCTTC. Translating gives CASSPDRRDEQFF.

This clone has at least ten counts. The chain recombines TRBV28 with TRBJ1-3; D ambiguous. V lost 6 bases to trimming and J lost 7 bases, with 7 bases between them. This CDR3 contains 11 residues. Germline CDR1 is MDHEN and CDR2 is SYDVKM. The CDR3, as DNA: TGTGCCAGCAGCTCGGTGAACACCATATATTTT. As protein: CASSSVNTIYF.

The rearrangement links TRBV2 to TRBJ1-1, with D perhaps matching TRBD1 (5 bases). With 1 base removed from V and 2 bases from J, the gap between germline ends came to 8 bases. This CDR3 comprises 14 residues. Germline CDR1 reads SNHLY; CDR2 reads FYNNEI. Here the CDR3 reads CASSEGGSNTEAFF. CDR3 sequence (DNA): TGTGCCAGCAGTGAAGGGGGCTCCAACACTGAAGCTTTCTTT.

The V call is TRBV9, the J call TRBJ2-1; 11 bases match TRBD2. The length of the CDR3 is 16 residues. Trimming at V came to 2 bases and at J to 7 bases, leaving 8 bases not matched to a gene. The germline V gene has CDR1 SGDLS and CDR2 YYNGEE. CDR3 nucleotides: TGTGCCAGCAGCGTCGCCGGGACTAGCGGTCAGAATGAGCAGTTCTTC. Its protein is CASSVAGTSGQNEQFF.